Presented here are 26 T cell receptor beta chains from one specimen sequenced in a study of T cell responses to AZD1222 COVID-19 vaccine. Data came from immunoSEQ multiplex PCR; TCRdb stores just in-frame clones and leaves some out. The sample records more than 65,000 clones, 80% to 90% being singletons. The specimen was peripheral blood, collected 28 days after the second AZD1222 dose. The source is an adult who received the AZD1222 COVID-19 vaccine.

CDR3 sequence (DNA): TGTGCCAGCAGCCTAGGACAGGCCAACTATGGCTACACCTTC. Translating gives CASSLGQANYGYTF. The chain is built from TRBV11-1 and TRBJ1-2, with 7 bases identical to TRBD1. Per germline, CDR1 SGHAT and CDR2 FQDESV (reference sequence). The junction had 5 bases not matched to a gene; V was cut back by 5 bases and J by 2 bases. This CDR3 region has 14 residues.

The gene calls are TRBV28 and TRBJ2-5, with 12 bases aligning to TRBD2. The CDR3 is 17 residues long. Per germline, CDR1 MDHEN and CDR2 SYDVKM. The ends lost 6 bases at V and 2 bases at J; junction bases unmatched: 10. CDR3 protein: CASSFGLAGLGQETQYF. The CDR3 bases are TGTGCCAGCAGCTTTGGACTAGCGGGATTGGGGCAAGAGACCCAGTACTTC.

CDR3: CASSWGTEAFF. The CDR3 nucleotides read TGTGCCAGCAGTTGGGGCACTGAAGCTTTCTTT. The chain uses TRBV6-5 and TRBJ1-1; no definite D call. The length of the CDR3 is 11 residues. V dropped 4 bases and J dropped 4 bases, with 4 bases sitting between them. The germline CDR1 and CDR2 sequences are MNHEY and SVGAGI.

The chain has TRBV21-1 and TRBJ1-4; the table gives TRBD1 as D, unverified against the DNA. TRBV21-1 is shown as a pseudogene. CDR3 length: 14 amino acids. This chain's CDR3 is CASSAGQTNEKLFF. In nucleotides, the CDR3 is TGTGCCAGCAGCGCGGGACAGACTAATGAAAAACTGTTTTTT.

This chain uses TRBV5-4 with TRBJ1-1, with no clear D. The CDR3 is 14 residues long. Trimming shortened V by 4 bases and J by 2 bases, and 12 bases separated the two germline ends. Germline loops: CDR1 SGHNT, CDR2 YYREEE (reference sequence). The CDR3 DNA is TGTGCCAGCAGCCCGTCAGTGACAAACACTGAAGCTTTCTTT. Translating gives CASSPSVTNTEAFF.

J is TRBJ1-1 and V is TRBV5-1; D may be TRBD1 (6 bases). The CDR3 sequence is 14 residues long. Germline values: CDR1 SGHRS, CDR2 YFSETQ. V was trimmed by 3 bases and J by 6 bases, leaving 15 bases between them. The CDR3: CASSWGAGVAEAFF. As DNA, the CDR3 is TGCGCCAGCAGCTGGGGAGCAGGGGTGGCTGAAGCTTTCTTT.

The chain uses TRBV6-1 and TRBJ2-3; 9 bases fit TRBD2. CDR1 is MNHNS, CDR2 SASEGT, per germline. The CDR3 loop spans 16 amino acids. The V segment lost 2 bases and the J segment 1 base; nucleotides outside the gene matches: 4. The CDR3 protein is CASSESWTSGTDTQYF. The CDR3, as DNA: TGTGCCAGCAGTGAATCGTGGACTAGCGGCACAGATACGCAGTATTTT.

The chain uses TRBV19 and TRBJ2-7; 7 nucleotides match TRBD2. This CDR3 comprises 15 residues. V dropped 1 base and J dropped 3; count of bases not matched to a gene: 6. Germline V gene data show CDR1 as LNHDA and CDR2 as SQIVND (reference sequence). DNA of the CDR3: TGTGCCAGTAGTATAGGGACGGGAGGCTTCTACGAGCAGTACTTC. It yields the protein CASSIGTGGFYEQYF. The entire variable domain, with the rest obtained from reference TRBV19 and TRBJ2-7, is as follows: DGGITQSPKYLFRKEGQNVTLSCEQNLNHDAMYWYRQDPGQGLRLIYYSQIVNDFQKGDIAEGYSVSREKKESFPLTVTSAQKNPTAFYLCASSIGTGGFYEQYFGPGTRLTVT.

The chain recombines TRBV6-5 with TRBJ2-5, with TRBD1 matching over 9 bases. The CDR3 has 16 residues. Looked up from germline, CDR1 is MNHEY and CDR2 is SVGAGI. Germline trimming cut 4 bases from V and 5 bases from J; bases unmatched to any gene: 11. The CDR3: CASSSGGIGTGETQYF. The CDR3 DNA sequence: TGTGCCAGCAGTTCTGGGGGAATAGGGACAGGGGAGACCCAGTACTTC.

The chain uses TRBV19 and TRBJ1-4; D is undetermined. CDR3 length equals 16 residues. Deletions cut 7 bases from V and 0 bases from J, with 15 bases between. Germline lookup yields CDR1 LNHDA and CDR2 SQIVND (reference sequence). CDR3 in amino acids: CASMVVGSATNEKLFF. The CDR3 DNA sequence: TGTGCCAGTATGGTAGTGGGCTCCGCAACTAATGAAAAACTGTTTTTT.

The chain combines TRBV28 with TRBJ1-5; TRBD1 agrees at 8 bases. The CDR3 contains 15 residues. With 7 bases clipped from V and 3 bases from J, the junction kept 8 bases outside the gene matches. Germline loops: CDR1 MDHEN, CDR2 SYDVKM. CDR3 DNA sequence: TGTGCCAGCATTTCTGGGACAGGAACCAATCAGCCCCAGCATTTT. As protein: CASISGTGTNQPQHF.

The chain uses TRBV19 and TRBJ2-5; D is unclear. Germline lookup yields CDR1 LNHDA and CDR2 SQIVND (reference sequence). Trimming removed 1 base at V and 0 bases at J, with 6 bases between. This CDR3 has 14 residues. Here the CDR3 reads CASSIGRNQETQYF. CDR3 nucleotide sequence: TGTGCCAGTAGTATAGGACGGAACCAAGAGACCCAGTACTTC.

This sequence joins TRBV27 and TRBJ2-1, with TRBD1 matching 7 bases. V was clipped by 5 bases and J by 6 bases; unmatched bases: 7. CDR1 and CDR2 (germline): MNHEY, SMNVEV (reference sequence). The CDR3 length is 14 residues. In DNA, the CDR3 is TGTGCCAGCAGTCTGCTTACAGGGGTCAATGAGCAGTTCTTC. Amino acids: CASSLLTGVNEQFF.

The CDR3 DNA reads TGTGCCTGGAGTGGTTCCGAGCAGTACTTC. Protein: CAWSGSEQYF. The chain links TRBV30 to TRBJ2-7, with unresolved D. CDR1 and CDR2 from the germline V gene are GTSNPN and SVGIG (reference sequence). Trimming left V 1 base short and J 6 bases short, with 4 bases between. This CDR3 has 10 residues. The entire variable domain, with the rest obtained from reference TRBV30 and TRBJ2-7, is as follows: SQTIHQWPATLVQPVGSPLSLECTVEGTSNPNLYWYRQAAGRGLQLLFYSVGIGQISSEVPQNLSASRPQDRQFILSSKKLLLSDSGFYLCAWSGSEQYFGPGTRLTVT.

The chain has TRBV11-2 and TRBJ1-4; D not certain. Trimming shortened V by 1 base and J by 10 bases, and 13 bases separated the two germline ends. The CDR3 contains 14 residues. The germline CDR1 and CDR2 sequences are SGHAT and FQNNGV. The CDR3 sequence is CASSLGITAGKLFF. CDR3 DNA sequence: TGTGCCAGCAGCTTAGGGATAACAGCGGGAAAACTGTTTTTT.

V and J are TRBV30 and TRBJ2-7; unclear D gene. The CDR3 spans 14 residues. Germline CDR1 is GTSNPN and CDR2 is SVGIG (reference sequence). V was trimmed by 0 bases and J by 10 bases, leaving 19 bases between them. CDR3 residues: CAWSVPNGLFGQYF. Here the CDR3 DNA reads TGTGCCTGGAGTGTACCCAACGGTCTTTTCGGCCAGTACTTC. Variable domain in full (rest from reference TRBV30 and TRBJ2-7): SQTIHQWPATLVQPVGSPLSLECTVEGTSNPNLYWYRQAAGRGLQLLFYSVGIGQISSEVPQNLSASRPQDRQFILSSKKLLLSDSGFYLCAWSVPNGLFGQYFGPGTRLTVT.

V is TRBV19 and J is TRBJ2-4; 13 bases are a match to TRBD2. V lost 3 bases and J lost 2; bases outside the gene matches: 7. The length of the CDR3 is 18 residues. Germline CDR1 is LNHDA and CDR2 is SQIVND (reference sequence). CDR3 residues: CASSIEGTSGNSKNIQYF. The CDR3 DNA follows: TGTGCCAGTAGTATCGAAGGGACTAGCGGGAACTCCAAAAACATTCAGTACTTC.

This clone was detected only a few times. This CDR3 reads CASSLVSNSPLHF. DNA of the CDR3: TGTGCCAGCAGCTTAGTCAGTAATTCACCCCTCCACTTT. The chain recombines TRBV7-2 with TRBJ1-6; no firm D call. Trimming took off 1 base at V and 6 bases at J, with 4 bases between the two ends. CDR3 size: 13 residues. Germline V gene data show CDR1 as SGHTA and CDR2 as FQGNSA.

The genes are TRBV27 and TRBJ1-3; 8 bases line up with TRBD1. Germline CDR1 is MNHEY and CDR2 is SMNVEV (reference sequence). V was pared by 6 bases and J by 8 bases, with 12 bases of the junction left unmatched. The CDR3 loop spans 15 amino acids. The CDR3 DNA is TGTGCCAGCAGCCCCGACAGGGGAAGTCGGTACACCATATATTTT. Protein sequence: CASSPDRGSRYTIYF.

The rearrangement uses TRBV28 and TRBJ2-5; D is unresolved. This CDR3 region has 12 residues. From germline, CDR1 is MDHEN and CDR2 SYDVKM. The V end lost 5 bases, the J end lost 4 bases, and 8 bases lay between the germline ends. CDR3 DNA sequence: TGTGCCAGCAGTCCCCCCCGAGAGACCCAGTACTTC. Protein product: CASSPPRETQYF.

V gene TRBV5-6 combines with J gene TRBJ1-4; D gene ambiguous. The CDR3 is made up of 15 amino acids. Germline V CDR1 and CDR2: SGHDT, YYEEEE. V lost 2 bases and J 5 bases, leaving 13 bases between the germline ends. CDR3 region: CASSFWGLKNEKLFF. CDR3 bases: TGTGCCAGCAGCTTTTGGGGTCTCAAGAATGAAAAACTGTTTTTT.

This sequence joins TRBV5-1 and TRBJ2-7, with D possibly being TRBD1 (5 bases). The ends were cut back, 5 bases at V and 4 bases at J, with 19 bases in the middle. The CDR3 covers 15 residues. Germline CDR1 SGHRS, CDR2 YFSETQ. In nucleotides, the CDR3 is TGCGCCAGCAGTTCAAACGCAGGGTCTAGTTACGAGCAGTACTTC. This gives the protein CASSSNAGSSYEQYF. The complete variable domain, with remaining parts taken from reference TRBV5-1 and TRBJ2-7, reads KAGVTQTPRYLIKTRGQQVTLSCSPISGHRSVSWYQQTPGQGLQFLFEYFSETQRNKGNFPGRFSGRQFSNSRSEMNVSTLELGDSALYLCASSSNAGSSYEQYFGPGTRLTVT.

The rearrangement links TRBV30 to TRBJ1-4; D is possibly TRBD1 (6 bases). The germline V gene has CDR1 GTSNPN and CDR2 SVGIG (reference sequence). This CDR3 has 16 residues. Between the trimmed V and J ends, which lost 2 bases and 6 bases, there was a span of 19 bases. CDR3 loop: CAWSPLSGEPYEKLFF. CDR3 coding DNA: TGTGCCTGGAGTCCCTTATCAGGGGAGCCTTATGAAAAACTGTTTTTT.

This chain links TRBV7-2 with TRBJ2-5, with a tentative D call TRBD2 (7 bases). Deletions cut 5 bases from V and 5 bases from J, with 15 bases between. The CDR3 spans 14 residues. The germline CDR1 and CDR2 sequences are SGHTA and FQGNSA. The CDR3 region is CASSPNGGRETQYF. The CDR3 DNA reads as TGTGCCAGCAGCCCAAACGGGGGGCGGGAGACCCAGTACTTC. The entire variable domain, with the rest obtained from reference TRBV7-2 and TRBJ2-5, is as follows: GAGVSQSPSNKVTEKGKDVELRCDPISGHTALYWYRQSLGQGLEFLIYFQGNSAPDKSGLPSDRFSAERTGGSVSTLTIQRTQQEDSAVYLCASSPNGGRETQYFGPGTRLLVL.

This clone was seen a handful of times. This chain joins TRBV30 and TRBJ1-2; TRBD1 might be the D (5 bases). Germline lookup yields CDR1 GTSNPN and CDR2 SVGIG (reference sequence). The germline V and J ends were trimmed by 1 base and 5 bases, with 11 bases remaining between them. CDR3 size: 13 residues. The CDR3 protein is CAWSDQGMYGYTF. Here the CDR3 DNA reads TGTGCCTGGAGTGACCAGGGAATGTATGGCTACACCTTC.

A few counts support this clone. V gene TRBV7-2 combines with J gene TRBJ2-2; 10 positions agree with TRBD2. In germline, CDR1 is SGHTA, CDR2 FQGNSA. Trimming removed 5 bases from V and 8 bases from J; junction bases left unmatched: 5. This CDR3 is 14 amino acids long. The CDR3 nucleotides are TGTGCCAGCAGCGGAACTAGCGGGACTGGGGAGCTGTTTTTT. This translates into CASSGTSGTGELFF.